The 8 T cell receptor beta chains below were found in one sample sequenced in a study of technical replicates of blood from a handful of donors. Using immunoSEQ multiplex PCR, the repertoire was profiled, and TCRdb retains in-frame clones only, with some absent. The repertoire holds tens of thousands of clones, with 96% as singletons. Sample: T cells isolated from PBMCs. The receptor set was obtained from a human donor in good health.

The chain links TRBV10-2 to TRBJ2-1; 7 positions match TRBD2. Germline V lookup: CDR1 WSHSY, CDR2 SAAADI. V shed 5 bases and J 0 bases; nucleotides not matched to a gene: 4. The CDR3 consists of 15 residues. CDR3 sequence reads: CASSIAGSSYNEQFF. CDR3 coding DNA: TGCGCCAGCAGTATAGCGGGTAGCTCCTACAATGAGCAGTTCTTC.

In nucleotides, the CDR3 is TGTGCCAGTAGTACCGGTGGCAGGGTGTTAACCGGGGAGCTGTTTTTT. Translation gives CASSTGGRVLTGELFF. The chain recombines TRBV19 with TRBJ2-2; D perhaps matches TRBD1 (5 bases). CDR1 and CDR2 from the germline V gene are LNHDA and SQIVND (reference sequence). V was pared by 4 bases and J by 5 bases, with 17 bases between. The CDR3 runs 16 residues.

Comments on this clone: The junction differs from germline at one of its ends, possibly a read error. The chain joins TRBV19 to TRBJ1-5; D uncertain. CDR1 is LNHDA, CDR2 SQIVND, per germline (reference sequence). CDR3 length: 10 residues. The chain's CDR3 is CASSRERPFF. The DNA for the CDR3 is TGTGCCAGTAGTCGGGAGAGGCCTTTTTTT.

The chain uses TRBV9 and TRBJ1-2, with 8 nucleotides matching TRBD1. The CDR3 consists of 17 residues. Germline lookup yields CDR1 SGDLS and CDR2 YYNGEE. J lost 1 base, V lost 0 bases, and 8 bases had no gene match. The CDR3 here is CASSVAAGGAFNYGYTF. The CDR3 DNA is TGTGCCAGCAGCGTAGCTGCAGGGGGCGCCTTTAACTATGGCTACACCTTC.

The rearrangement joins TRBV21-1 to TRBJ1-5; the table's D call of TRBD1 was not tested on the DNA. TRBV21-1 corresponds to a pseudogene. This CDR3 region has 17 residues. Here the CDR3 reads CASSNARTGWGNQPQHF. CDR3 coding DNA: TGTGCCAGCAGCAACGCGCGGACAGGATGGGGCAATCAGCCCCAGCATTTT.

CDR3 loop: CASSSAGPGFPLHF. The CDR3 coding sequence is TGTGCCAGCAGCTCTGCGGGGCCCGGGTTCCCCCTCCACTTT. The chain recombines TRBV7-2 with TRBJ1-6, with TRBD1 as a possible D gene (5 bases). The CDR3 extends over 14 amino acids. Trimming stripped 4 bases from V and 13 bases from J, with 17 bases between. Looked up from germline, CDR1 is SGHTA and CDR2 is FQGNSA.

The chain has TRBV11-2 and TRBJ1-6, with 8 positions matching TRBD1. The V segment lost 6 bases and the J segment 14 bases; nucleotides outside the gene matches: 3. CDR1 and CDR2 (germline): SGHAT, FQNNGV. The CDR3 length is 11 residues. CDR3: CASRDRAALHF. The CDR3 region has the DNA TGTGCCAGCAGGGACAGGGCAGCCCTCCACTTT. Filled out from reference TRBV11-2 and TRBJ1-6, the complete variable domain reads EAGVAQSPRYKIIEKRQSVAFWCNPISGHATLYWYQQILGQGPKLLIQFQNNGVVDDSQLPKDRFSAERLKGVDSTLKIQPAKLEDSAVYLCASRDRAALHFGNGTRLTVT.

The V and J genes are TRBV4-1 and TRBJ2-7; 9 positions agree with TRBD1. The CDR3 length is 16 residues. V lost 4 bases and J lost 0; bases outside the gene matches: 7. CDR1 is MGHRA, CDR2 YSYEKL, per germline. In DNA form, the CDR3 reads TGCGCCAGCAGCCCCGTCGGGACAGGGAGCTCCTACGAGCAGTACTTC. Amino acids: CASSPVGTGSSYEQYF.